This T cell receptor beta chain was documented in a study of T cells in localized non-small cell lung cancer (TCRdb year 2020). A note on the overall study: Comparing tumors with uninvolved tumor-adjacent lungs, the study looked at the T cell repertoires of 200 to 250 patients with early-stage NSCLC. NSCLC patients had a mean age of approximately 70 years, and more than 120 were male and 107 female. The cohort comprised 200 to 300 treatment-naïve NSCLC patients with resected, localized lung tumors. Study-wide conclusions, independent of this receptor: A median of about 53 of the top 100 tumor clones were detected in paired uninvolved adjacent lung, and some 30 of these tumor clones were also found among the top 100 clones of the paired uninvolved adjacent lung. Because multi-region tumor sequencing was not done, intratumor heterogeneity could not be ruled out. Because of the exploratory design, TCR variables were selected using unadjusted p-values without false-discovery rate correction. Uninvolved tumor-adjacent lung showed the highest T cell clonality, higher than tumor, which suggests more focused antigenic responses in the uninvolved tumor-adjacent lung. Higher T cell density in blood was associated with longer overall survival, whereas higher clonality in adjacent lung was associated with shorter survival.

At diagnosis, tumor, uninvolved tumor-adjacent lung and peripheral blood were collected and then preserved as a mix of FFPE and fresh-frozen material. For TCR repertoire profiling, the blood samples were analyzed as peripheral blood mononuclear cells. The sample holds a few counts of this clone. Its antigen is unknown. Per-base quality was not reported, and no clone a single base away is much larger than it. V was cut back by 2 bases and J by 0 bases, leaving a gap of 13 bases between them. The germline V gene yields SGHVS for CDR1 and FNYEAQ for CDR2. The CDR3 sequence holds 17 residues, the cysteine and phenylalanine included. Only the CDR3 DNA is retained, 51 bases long and in frame from the first base. The immunoSEQ Assay was used to sequence TCR beta CDR3 regions from DNA. The published analysis was carried out like this. T cell density was computed as TCR beta template counts normalized to usable DNA estimated by amplifying housekeeping genes. The preseqR package was used to estimate richness by extrapolating to 400,000 templates for PBMC samples and to 120,000 templates for tissue samples. Clonality was calculated as one minus Pielou's evenness. Tissue-enriched TCRs were identified through differential abundance testing performed on productive amino-acid clonotypes, with a minimum total count of 5 and an alpha of 0.1. The Jaccard Index and the Morisita Overlap Index were used to measure how much the repertoires overlapped between compartments. GLIPH grouped TCR beta CDR3s together with public tetramer-defined viral CDR3s, and a viral motif had to include at least three viral sequences and also show V-gene enrichment. What TCRdb holds here is the immuneACCESS table cut down to in-frame rearrangements. Part of the clones is not present; checked against another copy, under half of the missing clones reflect an unresolved V gene, and the others are unexplained. The V and J calls and clone size were taken over from that table, and D and trimming were inferred from the DNA. Within this sample are some 29,000 clones, with about 87% of them counted one time only. Jointly, the top ten make up 2.5% to 3% of the sample.

This TCR came from a woman aged 18-49 years with stage I lung adenocarcinoma. The specimen was peripheral blood, collected before any cancer treatment. The receptor chain draws on TRBV7-6 and TRBJ2-2; the D gene lacks a confident call. The DNA sequence is as follows: TGTGCCAGCAGCTTACACACGACCGCTACGAACACCGGGGAGCTGTTTTTT. This translates into CASSLHTTATNTGELFF.